One sample yielded the 13 T cell receptor beta chains listed below, sequenced in a study of T cell responses to AZD1222 COVID-19 vaccine. Clones were read by immunoSEQ multiplex PCR, and TCRdb kept only the in-frame ones, dropping some. The data show about 150,000 clones, more than 75% seen once. Sequencing used peripheral blood, obtained on day 0 of AZD1222 vaccination. All receptors come from an adult in good health.

V is TRBV11-1 and J is TRBJ2-7; 9 bases fit TRBD2. The germline V gene encodes CDR1 SGHAT and CDR2 FQDESV (reference sequence). This CDR3 spans 16 amino acids. Trimming cost V 1 base and J 3 bases; bases outside gene matches: 7. The DNA of the CDR3 is TGTGCCAGCAGCTTAGGGGCTAGCGGGACCGACTACGAGCAGTACTTC. Translation: CASSLGASGTDYEQYF.

The table lists this clone with a count of one. Other DNA sequences in the sample encode the same CDR3. The V gene is TRBV24-1, the J gene TRBJ2-5, with 8 bases lining up with TRBD1. The CDR3 consists of 15 residues. Looked up from germline, CDR1 is KGHDR and CDR2 is SFDVKD. V was pared by 4 bases and J by 5 bases, with 8 bases of the junction left unmatched. In DNA, the CDR3 is TGTGCCACCAGTGACCCCCAGGGGGCGGGGGAGACCCAGTACTTC. Translated, it gives CATSDPQGAGETQYF.

V and J are TRBV4-1 and TRBJ2-1; D could derive from TRBD1 or TRBD2 (5 bases each). CDR1 and CDR2 (germline): MGHRA, YSYEKL. With 3 bases removed from V and 0 bases from J, the gap between germline ends came to 6 bases. There are 14 residues in the CDR3. CDR3 DNA sequence: TGCGCCAGCAGCCATGGGGGCTCCTACAATGAGCAGTTCTTC. This translates into CASSHGGSYNEQFF.

The J gene is TRBJ2-1, the V gene TRBV4-2, with D hard to call. Germline V CDR1 and CDR2: LGHNA, YNFKEQ. CDR3 length: 15 residues. V shed 1 base and J shed 1 base, with 8 bases lying between them. CDR3 in amino acids: CASSQVFESYNEQFF. DNA for the CDR3: TGTGCCAGCAGCCAAGTTTTCGAGTCCTACAATGAGCAGTTCTTC.

CDR3 residues: CASSLGMGTVTYEQYF. The CDR3 bases are TGCGCCAGCAGCTTGGGAATGGGGACGGTGACCTACGAGCAGTACTTC. The V gene is TRBV5-1, the J gene TRBJ2-7; D tentatively fits TRBD1 or TRBD2 (5 bases each). V gave up 0 bases and J gave up 2 bases, with 15 bases separating them. CDR1 is SGHRS, CDR2 YFSETQ, per germline. CDR3 size: 16 residues. The complete variable domain, with remaining parts taken from reference TRBV5-1 and TRBJ2-7, reads KAGVTQTPRYLIKTRGQQVTLSCSPISGHRSVSWYQQTPGQGLQFLFEYFSETQRNKGNFPGRFSGRQFSNSRSEMNVSTLELGDSALYLCASSLGMGTVTYEQYFGPGTRLTVT.

The chain employs TRBV2 and TRBJ1-5; no definite D call. The CDR3 consists of 13 residues. In germline, CDR1 is SNHLY, CDR2 FYNNEI. The ends were cut back, 5 bases at V and 3 bases at J, with 8 bases in the middle. CDR3 nucleotides: TGTGCCAGCAGTACGGATATCAATCAGCCCCAGCATTTT. Protein sequence: CASSTDINQPQHF.

The chain combines TRBV14 with TRBJ2-7; 7 bases are shared with TRBD1. CDR1 is SGHDN, CDR2 FVKESK, per germline. The V segment lost 4 bases and the J segment 2 bases; nucleotides outside the gene matches: 8. The length of the CDR3 is 15 residues. CDR3 coding DNA: TGTGCCAGCAGCCCGACAGGGACACCTACCTACGAGCAGTACTTC. This encodes CASSPTGTPTYEQYF.

The chain is built from TRBV15 and TRBJ2-2; a weak D match, TRBD2 (6 bases). V lost 0 bases and J lost 7, with 9 bases in between. The CDR3 is 14 amino acids. Germline loops: CDR1 LNHNV, CDR2 YYDKDF (reference sequence). The CDR3 loop is CATSREEEGGELFF. The CDR3 nucleotides are TGTGCCACCAGCAGAGAGGAGGAGGGCGGGGAGCTGTTTTTT.

V usage is TRBV9 and J usage is TRBJ1-4, with a weak D call TRBD1 (5 bases). CDR1 and CDR2 (germline): SGDLS, YYNGEE. The CDR3 extends over 15 amino acids. Trimming left V 0 bases short and J 13 bases short, with 19 bases between. The CDR3 region has the DNA TGTGCCAGCAGCGTAGATAGCAGTGAGGGGAGGGGACTGTTTTTT. It codes for CASSVDSSEGRGLFF.

The rearrangement links TRBV28 to TRBJ1-5; D remains ambiguous. This CDR3 spans 12 amino acids. Germline lookup yields CDR1 MDHEN and CDR2 SYDVKM. V gave up 7 bases and J gave up 4 bases, with 8 bases separating them. The CDR3 coding sequence is TGTGCCAGCACCCCCGTTAATCAGCCCCAGCATTTT. This translates into CASTPVNQPQHF.

This clone came up a few times. The chain is built from TRBV6-5 and TRBJ1-2; the D gene is possibly TRBD1 (6 bases). The germline V and J ends were trimmed by 2 bases and 5 bases, with 15 bases remaining between them. Looked up from germline, CDR1 is MNHEY and CDR2 is SVGAGI. This CDR3 spans 15 amino acids. CDR3 protein: CASSYELAGEYGYTF. CDR3 DNA: TGTGCCAGCAGTTACGAGTTGGCAGGGGAGTATGGCTACACCTTC.

This chain connects TRBV12-3 or TRBV12-4 to TRBJ1-1, with D perhaps matching TRBD1 (5 bases). CDR3 size: 13 residues. V dropped 9 bases and J dropped 0 bases, with 11 bases sitting between them. For the CDR3, the DNA is TGTGCCAGTATGGGGCAGATGAACACTGAAGCTTTCTTT. This encodes CASMGQMNTEAFF.

This rearrangement joins TRBV5-1 to TRBJ2-5, with 9 bases fitting TRBD2. This CDR3 is built from 17 residues. The V gene's germline CDR1 is SGHRS and CDR2 YFSETQ. The junction had 14 bases not matched to a gene; V was cut back by 3 bases and J by 5 bases. CDR3 residues: CASSSQGTGTSRETQYF. DNA of the CDR3: TGCGCCAGCAGCTCGCAGGGTACCGGGACTAGCAGGGAGACCCAGTACTTC.